This T cell receptor beta chain is from a study of PD-L1 blockade in urothelial cancer. Documented time point: pretreatment peripheral blood. The length of the CDR3 is 15 residues. The germline V gene has CDR1 MDHEN and CDR2 SYDVKM. Between the trimmed V and J ends, which lost 5 bases and 1 base, there was a span of 14 bases. Generated by immunoSEQ multiplex PCR, the TCRdb table keeps only in-frame clones and is missing some. The data show tens of thousands of clones, 90% seen once. The sample consisted of PBMCs, taken around atezolizumab (anti-PD-L1) treatment. This chain connects TRBV28 to TRBJ1-1; D gene ambiguous. This sequence originates from a man in his 70s with urothelial cancer. The CDR3 loop reads CASSDPLTGNTEAFF. CDR3 coding DNA: TGTGCCAGCAGTGATCCCCTGACGGGGAACACTGAAGCTTTCTTT.